These T cell receptor beta chains were read from a single sample in a study of CD8 T cells in ankylosing spondylitis. TCRdb reanalysed the 5' RACE reads using MiXCR and keeps one entry per CDR3 protein. The table includes over 400,000 distinct CDR3 sequences, roughly a quarter detected once. The sequenced material came from blood, either unsorted or a sorted T cell fraction (not recorded which). The origin of the receptors is a male donor with ankylosing spondylitis. CDR3s include the opening cysteine and the closing phenylalanine or tryptophan. A D gene is named only where the DNA matches it firmly. Clone size is given for some rows only: seen once, a few or many times, or a class if the clone is expanded.

cdr3_aa: CSATPRTSGREGEQYF
cdr3_nt: TGCAGTGCAACCCCCCGGACTAGCGGGAGGGAGGGCGAGCAGTACTTC
d_call: TRBD2
j_call: TRBJ2-7
v_call: TRBV20-1
clone_size: few

cdr3_aa: CSVEGLAGTDTQYF
cdr3_nt: TGCAGCGTTGAAGGTTTAGCAGGGACAGATACGCAGTATTTT
d_call: -
j_call: TRBJ2-3
v_call: TRBV29-1
clone_size: -

cdr3_aa: CASSTDRGSDTQYF
cdr3_nt: TGCGCCAGCAGCACAGACAGGGGATCGGATACGCAGTATTTT
d_call: TRBD1
j_call: TRBJ2-3
v_call: TRBV5-1
clone_size: -

cdr3_aa: CASRRGAGAYEQYF
cdr3_nt: TGTGCCAGCAGACGCGGAGCGGGGGCCTACGAGCAGTACTTC
d_call: TRBD2
j_call: TRBJ2-7
v_call: TRBV12-3/TRBV12-4
clone_size: -

cdr3_aa: CASSHIPGTGGLNEKLFF
cdr3_nt: TGTGCCAGCAGCCACATTCCGGGGACAGGGGGACTTAATGAAAAACTGTTTTTT
d_call: TRBD1
j_call: TRBJ1-4
v_call: TRBV12-3/TRBV12-4
clone_size: -

cdr3_aa: CASSLKTGDSYNEQFF
cdr3_nt: TGTGCCAGCAGCTTAAAGACAGGGGACTCCTACAATGAGCAGTTCTTC
d_call: TRBD1
j_call: TRBJ2-1
v_call: TRBV11-2
clone_size: -

cdr3_aa: CASSLVGTGVQKLFF
cdr3_nt: TGTGCCAGCAGTTTAGTCGGGACAGGGGTTCAAAAACTGTTTTTT
d_call: TRBD1
j_call: TRBJ1-4
v_call: TRBV12-3/TRBV12-4
clone_size: few

cdr3_aa: CASSLLVPGSTEAFF
cdr3_nt: TGTGCCAGCAGTTTGTTAGTCCCAGGATCCACTGAAGCTTTCTTT
d_call: -
j_call: TRBJ1-1
v_call: TRBV6-2/TRBV6-3
clone_size: -

cdr3_aa: CASSQDARAYNEQFF
cdr3_nt: TGTGCCAGCAGCCAAGATGCGCGGGCGTACAATGAGCAGTTCTTC
d_call: -
j_call: TRBJ2-1
v_call: TRBV4-2
clone_size: few

cdr3_aa: CASSRLGGRYNEQFF
cdr3_nt: TGTGCCAGCAGCCGCCTAGGCGGGAGGTACAATGAGCAGTTCTTC
d_call: TRBD2
j_call: TRBJ2-1
v_call: TRBV7-9
clone_size: once

cdr3_aa: CASSSGTYNEQFF
cdr3_nt: TGTGCCAGCAGCTCCGGGACATACAATGAGCAGTTCTTC
d_call: -
j_call: TRBJ2-1
v_call: TRBV7-9
clone_size: -

cdr3_aa: CASSPTVPGQFNQPQHF
cdr3_nt: TGTGCCAGCAGCCCAACAGTCCCGGGACAGTTCAATCAGCCCCAGCATTTT
d_call: TRBD1
j_call: TRBJ1-5
v_call: TRBV7-9
clone_size: -

cdr3_aa: CASGTSGGYEQYF
cdr3_nt: TGTGCCAGCGGTACCTCAGGGGGCTACGAGCAGTACTTC
d_call: TRBD1
j_call: TRBJ2-7
v_call: TRBV9
clone_size: -

cdr3_aa: CASTEAGRYNEQFF
cdr3_nt: TGTGCCAGCACCGAAGCGGGGAGGTACAATGAGCAGTTCTTC
d_call: TRBD2
j_call: TRBJ2-1
v_call: TRBV12-3/TRBV12-4
clone_size: -

cdr3_aa: CASSQISYRSGPFSTDTQYF
cdr3_nt: TGTGCCAGCAGCCAAATATCCTATCGCAGCGGGCCTTTTAGCACAGATACGCAGTATTTT
d_call: -
j_call: TRBJ2-3
v_call: TRBV14
clone_size: few

cdr3_aa: CASSQQTANYGYTF
cdr3_nt: TGTGCCAGCAGCCAACAGACAGCTAACTATGGCTACACCTTC
d_call: -
j_call: TRBJ1-2
v_call: TRBV6-1
clone_size: -

cdr3_aa: CASSEGQGRATGELFF
cdr3_nt: TGTGCCAGCAGTGAAGGACAGGGTAGGGCCACCGGGGAGCTGTTTTTT
d_call: TRBD1
j_call: TRBJ2-2
v_call: TRBV6-1
clone_size: -

cdr3_aa: CASTGPRGNEQFF
cdr3_nt: TGTGCCAGCACCGGGCCCCGGGGCAATGAGCAGTTCTTC
d_call: -
j_call: TRBJ2-1
v_call: TRBV6-1
clone_size: -

cdr3_aa: CASSLGLYNEQFF
cdr3_nt: TGTGCCAGCAGCTTAGGACTGTACAATGAGCAGTTCTTC
d_call: -
j_call: TRBJ2-1
v_call: TRBV7-2
clone_size: many

cdr3_aa: CASSFYGVNYNEQFF
cdr3_nt: TGTGCCAGCAGCTTCTACGGGGTAAACTACAATGAGCAGTTCTTC
d_call: -
j_call: TRBJ2-1
v_call: TRBV5-6
clone_size: -

cdr3_aa: CASSFRDYPINEQFF
cdr3_nt: TGTGCCAGCAGCTTCCGGGACTACCCGATTAATGAGCAGTTCTTC
d_call: TRBD2
j_call: TRBJ2-1
v_call: TRBV7-8
clone_size: -

cdr3_aa: CASSFGGAVGEQFF
cdr3_nt: TGTGCCAGCAGCTTTGGGGGAGCCGTTGGTGAGCAGTTCTTC
d_call: -
j_call: TRBJ2-1
v_call: TRBV11-2
clone_size: -

cdr3_aa: CSARDLEKNTEAFF
cdr3_nt: TGCAGTGCTAGAGATCTAGAGAAGAACACTGAAGCTTTCTTT
d_call: -
j_call: TRBJ1-1
v_call: TRBV20-1
clone_size: -

cdr3_aa: CASSLVGVVDIQYF
cdr3_nt: TGTGCCAGCAGCTTAGTCGGGGTAGTAGACATTCAGTACTTC
d_call: -
j_call: TRBJ2-4
v_call: TRBV7-8
clone_size: -

cdr3_aa: CASSPDNHNQPQHF
cdr3_nt: TGTGCCAGCAGTCCGGACAACCACAATCAGCCCCAGCATTTT
d_call: -
j_call: TRBJ1-5
v_call: TRBV12-3/TRBV12-4
clone_size: few

cdr3_aa: CASSSVYRDTQYF
cdr3_nt: TGTGCCAGCAGTTCTGTCTACCGAGATACGCAGTATTTT
d_call: -
j_call: TRBJ2-3
v_call: TRBV12-3/TRBV12-4
clone_size: few

cdr3_aa: CASSLVAQDLGDSNQPQHF
cdr3_nt: TGCGCCAGCAGCTTGGTAGCCCAGGATCTCGGGGATAGCAATCAGCCCCAGCATTTT
d_call: -
j_call: TRBJ1-5
v_call: TRBV5-1
clone_size: few

cdr3_aa: CSVPGTGNRANVLTF
cdr3_nt: TGCAGCGTGCCAGGGACAGGAAATAGGGCCAACGTCCTGACTTTC
d_call: TRBD1
j_call: TRBJ2-6
v_call: TRBV29-1
clone_size: -

cdr3_aa: CASSRGLGNTEAFF
cdr3_nt: TGTGCCAGCAGCCGGGGTTTGGGGAACACTGAAGCTTTCTTT
d_call: -
j_call: TRBJ1-1
v_call: TRBV3-1
clone_size: few

cdr3_aa: CASRPVRTGLNTEAFF
cdr3_nt: TGCGCCAGCAGGCCCGTTAGGACAGGCTTGAACACTGAAGCTTTCTTT
d_call: TRBD1
j_call: TRBJ1-1
v_call: TRBV10-2
clone_size: once

cdr3_aa: CASSNLGATEAFF
cdr3_nt: TGTGCCAGCAGTAACCTTGGGGCCACTGAAGCTTTCTTT
d_call: -
j_call: TRBJ1-1
v_call: TRBV2
clone_size: few

cdr3_aa: CSVWTGGNQPQHF
cdr3_nt: TGCAGCGTTTGGACAGGGGGAAATCAGCCCCAGCATTTT
d_call: TRBD1
j_call: TRBJ1-5
v_call: TRBV29-1
clone_size: -

cdr3_aa: CASSLASLAGDVTQYF
cdr3_nt: TGTGCCAGCAGTTTAGCGTCCCTAGCGGGAGACGTTACGCAGTATTTT
d_call: TRBD2
j_call: TRBJ2-3
v_call: TRBV12-3/TRBV12-4
clone_size: -

cdr3_aa: CATRDRSYNSPLHF
cdr3_nt: TGTGCCACTAGGGACAGAAGCTATAATTCACCCCTCCACTTT
d_call: TRBD1
j_call: TRBJ1-6
v_call: TRBV19
clone_size: -

cdr3_aa: CSVSPGLNTGELFF
cdr3_nt: TGCAGCGTTTCCCCGGGACTGAACACCGGGGAGCTGTTTTTT
d_call: -
j_call: TRBJ2-2
v_call: TRBV29-1
clone_size: -

cdr3_aa: CASSPPENGAWEQFF
cdr3_nt: TGTGCCAGCTCACCACCAGAGAACGGTGCATGGGAGCAGTTCTTC
d_call: -
j_call: TRBJ2-1
v_call: TRBV18
clone_size: few

cdr3_aa: CASSYSSGGPYEQFF
cdr3_nt: TGTGCCAGCAGTTACTCGTCGGGAGGGCCATATGAGCAGTTCTTC
d_call: TRBD2
j_call: TRBJ2-1
v_call: TRBV6-2/TRBV6-3
clone_size: few

cdr3_aa: CASTSGSFETQYF
cdr3_nt: TGTGCCAGCACTAGCGGGAGTTTTGAGACCCAGTACTTC
d_call: TRBD2
j_call: TRBJ2-5
v_call: TRBV7-9
clone_size: few

cdr3_aa: CASSDRGNYGYTF
cdr3_nt: TGCGCCAGCAGTGACAGGGGGAACTATGGCTACACCTTC
d_call: TRBD1
j_call: TRBJ1-2
v_call: TRBV10-2
clone_size: few

cdr3_aa: CASSQGRGNTIYF
cdr3_nt: TGTGCCAGCAGTCAGGGGAGAGGAAACACCATATATTTT
d_call: -
j_call: TRBJ1-3
v_call: TRBV3-1
clone_size: -